This T cell receptor (beta chain) was found in a study of CD8+ T cells in alopecia areata. Across the whole study: Tofacitinib lasted 6 to 18 months, then 6 months off drug.

The germline V and J ends were trimmed by 2 bases and 5 bases, with 21 bases remaining between them. Germline loops: CDR1 SGHTA, CDR2 FQGNSA. The CDR3 covers 17 residues. Extraction of RNA preceded its reverse transcription into cDNA, which served as the sequencing template. Here immunoSEQ multiplex PCR was the method, and the copy in TCRdb shows in-frame clones only, minus some. This sample carries roughly 75,000 clones, roughly 61% of them seen once, and the ten largest clones take about a sixth. This clone has more than one count but fewer than ten. Sample: CD8+ T cells sorted from blood, taken at week 0. The gene calls are TRBV7-2 and TRBJ1-2; D ambiguous. The clonotype originates from a human donor with alopecia areata. CDR3 bases: TGTGCCAGCAGCTTAAATGCAGCCTTTTACCCAACATATGGCTACACCTTC. This translates into CASSLNAAFYPTYGYTF.